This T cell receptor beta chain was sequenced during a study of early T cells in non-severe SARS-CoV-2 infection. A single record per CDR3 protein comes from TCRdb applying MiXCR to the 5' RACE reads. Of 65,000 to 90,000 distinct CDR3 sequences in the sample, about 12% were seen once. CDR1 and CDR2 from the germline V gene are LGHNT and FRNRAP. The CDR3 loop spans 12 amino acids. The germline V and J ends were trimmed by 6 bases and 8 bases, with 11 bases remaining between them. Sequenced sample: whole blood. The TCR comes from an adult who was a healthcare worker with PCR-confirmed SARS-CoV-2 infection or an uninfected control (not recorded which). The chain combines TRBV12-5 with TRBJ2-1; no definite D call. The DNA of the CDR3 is TGTGCTAGTGGCCCCGGACGATATGAGCAGTTCTTC. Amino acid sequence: CASGPGRYEQFF.